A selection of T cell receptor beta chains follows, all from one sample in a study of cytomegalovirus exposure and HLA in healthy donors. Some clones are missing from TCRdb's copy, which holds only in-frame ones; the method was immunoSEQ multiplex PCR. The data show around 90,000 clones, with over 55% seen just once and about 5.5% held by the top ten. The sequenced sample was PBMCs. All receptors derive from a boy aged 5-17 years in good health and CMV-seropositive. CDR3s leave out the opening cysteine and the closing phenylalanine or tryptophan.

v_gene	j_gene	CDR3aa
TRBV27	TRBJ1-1	ASSNRANTEAF
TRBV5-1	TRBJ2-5	ASSLVGGKYQETQY
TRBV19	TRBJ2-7	ASSFIPGTYEQY
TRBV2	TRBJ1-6	ASSVLDRTNSPLH
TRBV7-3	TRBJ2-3	ASSPTSGRVLTDTQY
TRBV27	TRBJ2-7	ASSPGVGAEQY
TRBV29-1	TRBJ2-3	SVEDWGNRGAMLNTQY
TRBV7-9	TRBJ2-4	ASSPGQLAKNIQY
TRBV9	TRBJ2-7	ASSVGQGKGYEQY
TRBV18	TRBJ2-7	ASSPTGSQGYEQY
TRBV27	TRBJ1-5	ASSPRNQPQH
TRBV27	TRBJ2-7	ASSSSFAGGVYEQY
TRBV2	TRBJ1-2	ASSGTGFYGYT
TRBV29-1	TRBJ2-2	SVRRQGRANTGELF
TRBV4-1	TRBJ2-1	ASSHLRGTSGDNEQF
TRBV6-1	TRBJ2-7	ASSPGFAYEQY
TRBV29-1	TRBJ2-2	SVESRLGLAGEGTGELF
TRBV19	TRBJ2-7	ASRFGTGSYEQY
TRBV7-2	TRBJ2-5	ASSLVGTSGQETQY
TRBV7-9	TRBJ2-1	ASSFTLADNEQF
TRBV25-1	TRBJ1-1	ASSEGRGTEAF
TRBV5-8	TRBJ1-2	ASSLEWTEVYGYT
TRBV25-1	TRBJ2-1	ASRIPGHNNEQF
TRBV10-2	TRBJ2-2	ASSEPDRGSGGELF
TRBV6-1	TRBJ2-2	ASSVSETGTSDWNTGELF
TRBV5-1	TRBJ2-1	ASSSGLAGVNEQF
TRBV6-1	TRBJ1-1	ASRPDRGVEAF
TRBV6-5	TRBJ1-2	ASSQTGAPNYGYT
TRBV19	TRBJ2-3	ASRTLDTQY
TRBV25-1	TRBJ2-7	ASSEYTGSYPYEQY
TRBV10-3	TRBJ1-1	AISENIQGAAF
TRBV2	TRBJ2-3	ASSLALDTQY
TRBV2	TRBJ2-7	ATQLGTSGYIYEQY
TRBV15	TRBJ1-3	ATSRPTGSTLTIY
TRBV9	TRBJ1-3	ASSGQGGGNTIY
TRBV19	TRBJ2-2	ASSIVIGNTGELF
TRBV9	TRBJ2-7	ASSVRTGTGFDEQY
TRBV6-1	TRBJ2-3	ASSEGGLRSDTQY
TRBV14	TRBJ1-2	ASSQAAGAPSGYGYT
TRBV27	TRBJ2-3	ALAGVDTQY